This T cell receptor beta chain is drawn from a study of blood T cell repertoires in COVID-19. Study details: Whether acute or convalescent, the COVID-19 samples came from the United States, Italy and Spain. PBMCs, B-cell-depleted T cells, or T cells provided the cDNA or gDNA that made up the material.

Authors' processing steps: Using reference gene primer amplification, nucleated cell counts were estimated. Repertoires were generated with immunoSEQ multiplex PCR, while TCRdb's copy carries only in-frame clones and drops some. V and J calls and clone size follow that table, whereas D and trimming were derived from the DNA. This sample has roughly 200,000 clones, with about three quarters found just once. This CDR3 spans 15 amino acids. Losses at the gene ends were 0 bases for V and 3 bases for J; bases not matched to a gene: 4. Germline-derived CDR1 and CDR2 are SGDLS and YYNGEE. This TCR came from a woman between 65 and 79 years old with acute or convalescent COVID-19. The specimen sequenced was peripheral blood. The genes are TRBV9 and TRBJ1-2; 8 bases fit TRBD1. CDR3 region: CASSVGTGKYYGYTF. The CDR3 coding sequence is TGTGCCAGCAGCGTAGGGACAGGGAAGTACTATGGCTACACCTTC.